This T cell receptor (beta chain) was sequenced for a study of blood T cell repertoires in COVID-19. Study details: Spain, Italy and the United States supplied samples that represented acute and convalescent COVID-19. PBMCs, B-cell-depleted T cells, or T cells were the source of the cDNA or gDNA that made up the material.

CDR1 and CDR2 from the germline V gene are SGHTA and FQGNSA. Trimming removed 5 bases from V and 4 bases from J; junction bases left unmatched: 5. CDR3 length: 16 amino acids. In the original analysis: Estimates of nucleated cell counts were drawn from the amplification of reference gene primers. Only in-frame clones appear in the TCRdb table, and some are missing; sequencing was by immunoSEQ multiplex PCR. V, J and clone size reflect that table, while D and trimming were determined from the DNA. Of approximately 140,000 clones in the sample, roughly 87% were seen once. The receptor comes from a woman aged 55-69 years with active or convalescent COVID-19. Sequenced material: peripheral blood. The genes are TRBV7-2 and TRBJ2-5, with 15 bases that match TRBD2. CDR3 amino acids: CASSPGLAGGIETQYF. The CDR3, as DNA: TGTGCCAGCAGCCCAGGACTAGCGGGGGGGATAGAGACCCAGTACTTC.